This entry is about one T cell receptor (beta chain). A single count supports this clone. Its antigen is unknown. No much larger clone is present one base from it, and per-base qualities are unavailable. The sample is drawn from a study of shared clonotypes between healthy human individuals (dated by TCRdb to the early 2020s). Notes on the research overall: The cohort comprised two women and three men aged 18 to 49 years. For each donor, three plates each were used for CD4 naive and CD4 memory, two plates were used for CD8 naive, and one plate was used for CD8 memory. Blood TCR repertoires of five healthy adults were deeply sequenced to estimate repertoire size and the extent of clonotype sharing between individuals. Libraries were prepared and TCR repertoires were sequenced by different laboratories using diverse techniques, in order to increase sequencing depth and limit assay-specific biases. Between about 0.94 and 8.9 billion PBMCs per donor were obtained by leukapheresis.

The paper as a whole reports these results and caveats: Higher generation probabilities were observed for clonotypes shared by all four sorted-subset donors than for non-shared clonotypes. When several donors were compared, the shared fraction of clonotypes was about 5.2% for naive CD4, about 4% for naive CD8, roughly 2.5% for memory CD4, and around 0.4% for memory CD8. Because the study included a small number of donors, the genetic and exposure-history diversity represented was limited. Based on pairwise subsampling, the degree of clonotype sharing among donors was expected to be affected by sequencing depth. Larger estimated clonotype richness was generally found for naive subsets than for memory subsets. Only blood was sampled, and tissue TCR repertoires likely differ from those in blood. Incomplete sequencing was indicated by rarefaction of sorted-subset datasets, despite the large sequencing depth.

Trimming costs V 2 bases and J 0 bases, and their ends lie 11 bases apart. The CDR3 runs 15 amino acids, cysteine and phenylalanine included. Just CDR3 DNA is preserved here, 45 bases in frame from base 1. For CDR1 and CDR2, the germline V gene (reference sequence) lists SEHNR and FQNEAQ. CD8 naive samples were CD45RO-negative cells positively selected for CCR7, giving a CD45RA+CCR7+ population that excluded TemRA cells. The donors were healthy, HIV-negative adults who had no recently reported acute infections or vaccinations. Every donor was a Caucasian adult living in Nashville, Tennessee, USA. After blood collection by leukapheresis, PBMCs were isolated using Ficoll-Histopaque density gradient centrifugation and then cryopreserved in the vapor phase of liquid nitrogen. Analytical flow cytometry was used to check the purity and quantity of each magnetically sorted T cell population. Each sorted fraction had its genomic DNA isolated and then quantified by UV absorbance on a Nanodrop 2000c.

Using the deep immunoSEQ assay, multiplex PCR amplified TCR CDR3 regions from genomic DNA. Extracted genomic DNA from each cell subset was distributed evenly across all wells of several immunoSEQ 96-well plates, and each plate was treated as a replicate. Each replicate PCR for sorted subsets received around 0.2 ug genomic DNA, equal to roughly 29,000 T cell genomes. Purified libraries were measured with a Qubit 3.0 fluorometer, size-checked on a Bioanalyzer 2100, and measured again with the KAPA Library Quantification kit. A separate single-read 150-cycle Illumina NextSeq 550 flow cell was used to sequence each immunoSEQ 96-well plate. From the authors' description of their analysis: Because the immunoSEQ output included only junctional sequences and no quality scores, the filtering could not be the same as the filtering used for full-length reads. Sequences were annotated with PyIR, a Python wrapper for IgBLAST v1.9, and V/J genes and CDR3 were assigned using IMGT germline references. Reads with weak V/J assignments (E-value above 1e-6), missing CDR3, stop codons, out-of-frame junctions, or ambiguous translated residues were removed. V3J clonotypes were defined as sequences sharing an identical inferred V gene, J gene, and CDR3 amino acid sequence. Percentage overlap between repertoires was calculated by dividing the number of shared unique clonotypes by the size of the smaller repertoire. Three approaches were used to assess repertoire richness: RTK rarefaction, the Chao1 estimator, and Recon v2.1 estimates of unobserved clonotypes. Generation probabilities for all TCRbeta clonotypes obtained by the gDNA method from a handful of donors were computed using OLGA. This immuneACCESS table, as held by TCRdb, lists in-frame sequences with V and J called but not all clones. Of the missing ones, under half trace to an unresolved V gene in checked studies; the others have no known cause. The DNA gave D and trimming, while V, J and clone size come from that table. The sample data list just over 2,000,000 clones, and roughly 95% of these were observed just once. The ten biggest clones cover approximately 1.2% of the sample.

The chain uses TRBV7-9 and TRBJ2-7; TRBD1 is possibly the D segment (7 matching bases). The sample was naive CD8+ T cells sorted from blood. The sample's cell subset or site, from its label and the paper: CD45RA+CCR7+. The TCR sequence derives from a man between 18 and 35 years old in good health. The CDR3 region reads CASSLSGGNSYEQYF. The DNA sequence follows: TGTGCCAGCAGCTTATCAGGGGGGAACTCCTACGAGCAGTACTTC.